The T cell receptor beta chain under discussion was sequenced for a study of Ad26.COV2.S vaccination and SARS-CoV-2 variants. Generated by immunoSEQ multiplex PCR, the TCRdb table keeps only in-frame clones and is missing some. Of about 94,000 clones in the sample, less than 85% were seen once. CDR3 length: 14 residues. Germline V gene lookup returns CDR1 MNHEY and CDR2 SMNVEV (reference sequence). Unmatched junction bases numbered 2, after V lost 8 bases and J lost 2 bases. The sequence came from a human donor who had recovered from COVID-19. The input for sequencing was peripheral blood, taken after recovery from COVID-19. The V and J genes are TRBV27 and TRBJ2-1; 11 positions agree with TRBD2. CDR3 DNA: TGTGCCAGCCGGACTAGCGGGCCCTACAATGAGCAGTTCTTC. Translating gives CASRTSGPYNEQFF.